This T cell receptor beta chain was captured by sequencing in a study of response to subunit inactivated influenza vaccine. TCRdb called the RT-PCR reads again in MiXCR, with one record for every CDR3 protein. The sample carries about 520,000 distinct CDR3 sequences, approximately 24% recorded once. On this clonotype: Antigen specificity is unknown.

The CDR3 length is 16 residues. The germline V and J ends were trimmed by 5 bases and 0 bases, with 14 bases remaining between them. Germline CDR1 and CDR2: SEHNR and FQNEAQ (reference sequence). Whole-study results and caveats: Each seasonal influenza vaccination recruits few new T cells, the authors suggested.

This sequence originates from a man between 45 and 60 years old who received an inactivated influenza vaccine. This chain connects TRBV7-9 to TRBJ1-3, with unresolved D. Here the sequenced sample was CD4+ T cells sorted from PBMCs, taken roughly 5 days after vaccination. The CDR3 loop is CASSQDGTLSGNTIYF. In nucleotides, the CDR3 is TGTGCCAGCAGCCAAGATGGCACCCTCTCTGGAAACACCATATATTTT.